These T cell receptor beta chains were read from a single sample in a study of blood T cell repertoires in COVID-19. Sequencing used immunoSEQ multiplex PCR; TCRdb keeps in-frame clones, though not all of them. The repertoire consists of about 320,000 clones, with 80% to 90% occurring once and the leading ten covering 8% to 9%. Specimen: PBMCs or T cells enriched from blood (not recorded which). These receptors all stem from a young woman who had recovered from COVID-19. The CDR3 runs from the conserved cysteine through the conserved F or W.

v_gene,CDR3aa
TRBV10-3,CAIKPEVLGYEQYF
TRBV7-3,CASSSPTTSRPGELFF
TRBV7-2,CASSLGGRGLYQPQHF
TRBV5-1,CASSLALGASGTEAFF
TRBV9,CASSAGQGMGQPQHF
TRBV7-3,CASSLGQGSSYNSPLHF
TRBV27,CASSLVGNEQFF
TRBV3-1/TRBV3-2,CASSPPGRGIQETQYF
TRBV24-1,CATSDNRGDTGELFF
TRBV30,CAWSVRLSGGNTIYF
TRBV2,CASSDPFGNQPQHF
TRBV6-5,CASGQGASYNEQFF
TRBV5-1,CASSLAGGAGNTIYF
TRBV7-9,CASSYTVGGANVLTF
TRBV6-5,CASSQQRGGETQYF
TRBV15,CATSSPFGATEAFF
TRBV7-2,CASSWREYSYEQYF
TRBV10-3,CAIRDSLSGANVLTF
TRBV10-2,CASRLESPF
TRBV9,CASSFGGSGIYNEQFF
TRBV4-3,CASSQGQGSGGEQFF
TRBV5-4,CASSLTGVSSGYTF
TRBV15,CATSRRGEGYTF
TRBV3-1/TRBV3-2,CASSPLLGSDTQYF
TRBV21-1,CASSADYNEQFF